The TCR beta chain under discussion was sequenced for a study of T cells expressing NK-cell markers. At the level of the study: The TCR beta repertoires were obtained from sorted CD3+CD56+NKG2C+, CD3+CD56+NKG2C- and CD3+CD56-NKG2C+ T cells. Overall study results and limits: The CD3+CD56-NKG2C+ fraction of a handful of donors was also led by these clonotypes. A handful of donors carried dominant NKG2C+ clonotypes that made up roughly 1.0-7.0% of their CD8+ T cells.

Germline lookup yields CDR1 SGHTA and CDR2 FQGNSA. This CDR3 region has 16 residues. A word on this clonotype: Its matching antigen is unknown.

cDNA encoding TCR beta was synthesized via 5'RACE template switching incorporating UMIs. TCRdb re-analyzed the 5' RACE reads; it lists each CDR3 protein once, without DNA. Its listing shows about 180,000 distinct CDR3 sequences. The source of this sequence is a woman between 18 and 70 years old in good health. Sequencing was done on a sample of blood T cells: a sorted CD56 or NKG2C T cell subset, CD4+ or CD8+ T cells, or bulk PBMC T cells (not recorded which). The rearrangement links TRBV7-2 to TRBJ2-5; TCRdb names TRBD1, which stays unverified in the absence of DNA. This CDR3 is CASSPQGLARGETQYF.